This T cell receptor (beta chain) was observed in a study of cytomegalovirus exposure and HLA in healthy donors. General study results and limits: Reportedly, diagnosis of cytomegalovirus status by the classifier showed high specificity and sensitivity.

Primers: 60 Vbeta forward and 13 Jbeta reverse. As processed by the authors: Unique TCR beta chains totaled 65 million to 95 million in a later count, with approximately 11 million of them shared. Assay used: immunoSEQ multiplex PCR; TCRdb lists only in-frame clones, some missing. V and J calls plus clone size are reproduced from that table; the DNA served to infer D and trimming. The sample yields approximately 70,000 clones, around 72% seen once. The CDR3 has 15 residues. V was cut by 3 bases and J by 2 bases, with 13 bases left in between. Germline CDR1 reads ENHRY; CDR2 reads SYGVKD. Regarding this clone: The antigen remains unidentified.

Input material: PBMCs. The TCR originated in a woman aged 40 to 55 in good health and CMV-seropositive. The rearrangement uses TRBV10-3 and TRBJ1-2, with D uncertain. CDR3 amino acids: CAISEVREVNYGYTF. CDR3 nucleotide sequence: TGTGCCATCAGTGAAGTGCGGGAGGTGAACTATGGCTACACCTTC.